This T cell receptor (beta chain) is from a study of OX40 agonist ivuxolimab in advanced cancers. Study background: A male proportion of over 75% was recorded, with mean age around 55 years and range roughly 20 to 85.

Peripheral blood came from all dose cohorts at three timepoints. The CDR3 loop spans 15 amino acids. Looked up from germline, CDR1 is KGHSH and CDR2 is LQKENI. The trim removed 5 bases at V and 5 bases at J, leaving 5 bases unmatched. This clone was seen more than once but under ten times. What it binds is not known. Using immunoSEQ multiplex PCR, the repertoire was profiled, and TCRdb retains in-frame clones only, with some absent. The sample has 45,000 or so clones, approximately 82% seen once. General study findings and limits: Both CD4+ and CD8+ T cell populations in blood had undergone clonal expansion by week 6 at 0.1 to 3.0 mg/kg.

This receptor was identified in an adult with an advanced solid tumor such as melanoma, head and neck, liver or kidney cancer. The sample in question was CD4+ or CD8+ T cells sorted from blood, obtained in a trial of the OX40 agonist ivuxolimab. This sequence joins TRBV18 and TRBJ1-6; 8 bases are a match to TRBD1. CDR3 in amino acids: CASSVQGVDNSPLHF. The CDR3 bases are TGTGCCAGCTCAGTACAGGGGGTGGATAATTCACCCCTCCACTTT.